This TCR beta chain was sequenced during a study of T cell responses to AZD1222 COVID-19 vaccine. Study context: Timing groups of about 4 and about 12 weeks for second doses were pooled.

Whole-study findings and limits: The sample set comprised mostly white British donors with more females, and clonal diversity was possibly underestimated. Baseline serology detected seropositivity in only a handful of AZD1222 recipients.

CDR1 and CDR2 (germline): ENHRY, SYGVKD. The CDR3 has 16 amino acids. V lost 0 bases and J lost 12; bases outside the gene matches: 12. In regard to this clone: Its antigen is unknown.

The method was immunoSEQ multiplex PCR; TCRdb's version includes in-frame clones alone and lacks a portion of them. The sample shows 110,000 to 150,000 clones, nearly 95% of them seen only once. The material was peripheral blood, obtained on day 0 of AZD1222 vaccination. This sequence was found in an adult in good health. The V gene is TRBV10-3, the J gene TRBJ2-1; 9 nucleotides match TRBD2. The CDR3 region is CAISESIMEAGGWQFF. The CDR3 nucleotides read TGTGCCATCAGTGAGTCGATCATGGAAGCGGGAGGTTGGCAGTTCTTC.